This T cell receptor beta chain originates from a study of blood T cell repertoires in COVID-19. TCRdb's copy holds only in-frame clones and misses some; the assay was immunoSEQ multiplex PCR. The sample lists about 230,000 clones, under 90% occurring once. The CDR3 is 19 residues long. The germline CDR1 and CDR2 sequences are SGHNT and YYREEE (reference sequence). V trimming: 0 bases; J trimming: 2 bases; junction bases outside the gene matches: 10. Input material: PBMCs or T cells enriched from blood (not recorded which). The TCR sequence derives from a man younger than 35 who had recovered from COVID-19. The V and J genes are TRBV5-4 and TRBJ2-3; TRBD2 agrees at 12 bases. For the CDR3, the DNA is TGTGCCAGCAGCTTGGGACTAGCGGGAGTTACTAGGAACACAGATACGCAGTATTTT. The encoded protein is CASSLGLAGVTRNTDTQYF.